This TCR beta chain was captured by sequencing in a study of metastatic and nonmetastatic thyroid tumors. From the PCR reads, TCRdb re-called clones with MiXCR. The repertoire holds about 40,000 clones, with less than 15% as singletons. Whole-study results and caveats: According to reports, the diversity of TCR beta was significantly higher in malignant thyroid tumors than in benign nodules, and this held in both blood and tumor samples.

Turning to this clone: Its specificity is not known.

The CDR3 contains 14 residues. Between the trimmed V and J ends, which lost 6 bases and 0 bases, there was a span of 9 bases. Thyroid surgery was preceded by no treatment in any patient. This TCR was sampled from a female donor with papillary thyroid cancer or a benign thyroid nodule (not recorded which). Some clones in this sample may be carry-over from other donors' samples. The rearrangement links TRBV12-3 or TRBV12-4 to TRBJ1-3; unclear D gene. What was sequenced was blood. This CDR3 reads CASRGYISGNTIYF. CDR3 DNA sequence: TGTGCCAGCAGGGGGTACATCTCTGGAAACACCATATATTTT.